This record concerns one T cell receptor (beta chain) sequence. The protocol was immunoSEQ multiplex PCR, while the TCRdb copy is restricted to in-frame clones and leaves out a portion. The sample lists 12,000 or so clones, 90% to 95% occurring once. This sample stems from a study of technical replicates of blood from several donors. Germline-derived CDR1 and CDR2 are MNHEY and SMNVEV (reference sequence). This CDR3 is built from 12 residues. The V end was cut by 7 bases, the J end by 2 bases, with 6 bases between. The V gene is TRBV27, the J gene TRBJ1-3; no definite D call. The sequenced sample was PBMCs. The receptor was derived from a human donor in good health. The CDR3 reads CASISAGNTIYF. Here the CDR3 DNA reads TGTGCCAGCATTTCCGCTGGAAACACCATATATTTT.